These 19 T cell receptor beta chains share one sample of origin, sequenced in a study of blood T cell repertoires in COVID-19. The data were produced by immunoSEQ multiplex PCR, yet TCRdb's version contains in-frame clones alone and is incomplete. The sample includes 200,000 to 300,000 clones, approximately 86% of them seen just once. The specimen sequenced was peripheral blood. These receptors originate from a man aged 25-40 years with active or convalescent COVID-19.

In DNA form, the CDR3 reads TGTGCCAGCAGGCCCTCTCAGACAACTAATGAAAAACTGTTTTTT. Translation: CASRPSQTTNEKLFF. This rearrangement joins TRBV6-5 to TRBJ1-4, with unresolved D. V was cut by 6 bases and J by 0 bases, with 11 bases left in between. Germline V gene lookup returns CDR1 MNHEY and CDR2 SVGAGI. The CDR3 consists of 15 residues.

The rearrangement joins TRBV13 to TRBJ2-7; 8 bases map to TRBD1. Germline values: CDR1 PRHDT, CDR2 FYEKMQ (reference sequence). The CDR3 covers 15 residues. After removal of 0 bases from V and 7 bases from J, the junction contained 8 bases not matched to a gene. The chain's CDR3 is CASSLGGQGAGEQYF. In DNA, the CDR3 is TGTGCCAGCAGCTTAGGTGGACAGGGTGCGGGGGAGCAGTACTTC. The full variable domain, completed using reference TRBV13 and TRBJ2-7, is AAGVIQSPRHLIKEKRETATLKCYPIPRHDTVYWYQQGPGQDPQFLISFYEKMQSDKGSIPDRFSAQQFSDYHSELNMSSLELGDSALYFCASSLGGQGAGEQYFGPGTRLTVT.

This clone was seen more than once but under ten times. The chain links TRBV3-1 (or the pseudogene TRBV3-2) to TRBJ1-1; 7 bases map to TRBD1. V gave up 3 bases and J gave up 5 bases; unmatched junction bases: 6. The CDR3 extends over 14 amino acids. CDR1 LGHDT and CDR2 YNNKEL come from the germline V gene (reference sequence). CDR3 DNA: TGTGCCAGCAGCCATAAAGCAGGGGGAACTGAAGCTTTCTTT. Protein product: CASSHKAGGTEAFF.

V is TRBV5-8 and J is TRBJ1-2; D unclear. Trimming took 4 bases from V and 6 from J, leaving 16 bases between them. Germline V lookup: CDR1 SGHTS, CDR2 YDEGEE. The CDR3 loop spans 14 amino acids. The CDR3 reads CASSGGMGYHGYTF. The CDR3 DNA follows: TGTGCCAGCAGCGGAGGTATGGGGTATCATGGCTACACCTTC.

This clone was seen a handful of times. J is TRBJ1-3 and V is TRBV5-1; D may be TRBD1 (6 bases). The CDR3 loop spans 16 amino acids. The V end lost 1 base, the J end lost 0 bases, and 11 bases lay between the germline ends. The V gene's germline CDR1 is SGHRS and CDR2 YFSETQ. CDR3 sequence: CASSLSGASSGNTIYF. The CDR3 nucleotides read TGCGCCAGCAGCTTGTCAGGGGCCTCCTCTGGAAACACCATATATTTT.

V gene TRBV7-6 combines with J gene TRBJ2-1, with 11 positions matching TRBD2. Germline values: CDR1 SGHVS, CDR2 FNYEAQ. CDR3 length: 17 amino acids. V lost 5 bases and J lost 4; bases outside the gene matches: 10. CDR3 region: CASSPRLAGREYNEQFF. CDR3 nucleotides: TGTGCCAGCAGCCCCCGACTAGCGGGGAGGGAGTACAATGAGCAGTTCTTC.

The chain joins TRBV4-1 to TRBJ2-7, with D hard to call. The CDR3 totals 13 residues. Germline V lookup: CDR1 MGHRA, CDR2 YSYEKL. V lost 8 bases, J lost 2 bases, and 13 bases lay in between. CDR3 bases: TGCGCCAGCCAAGCCGTTACTGCCTACGAGCAGTACTTC. It is translated as CASQAVTAYEQYF.

The genes are TRBV5-6 and TRBJ2-7, with D possibly being TRBD1 (5 bases). The ends were cut back, 2 bases at V and 0 bases at J, with 9 bases in the middle. The germline CDR1 and CDR2 sequences are SGHDT and YYEEEE. This CDR3 is built from 14 residues. The CDR3 here is CASSFPGISYEQYF. DNA for the CDR3: TGTGCCAGCAGCTTCCCAGGGATCTCCTACGAGCAGTACTTC.

This chain uses TRBV2 with TRBJ2-3; possible D gene TRBD2, 7 bases. The length of the CDR3 is 16 residues. CDR1 is SNHLY, CDR2 FYNNEI, per germline. Trimming left V 2 bases short and J 2 bases short, with 14 bases between. The CDR3 is CASSETFGGATDTQYF. CDR3 coding DNA: TGTGCCAGCAGTGAAACTTTTGGGGGGGCCACAGATACGCAGTATTTT.

Details on this clone: At the DNA level, this CDR3 is encoded by other sequences in the same sample as well. The V and J genes are TRBV30 and TRBJ2-5, with 7 bases matching TRBD2. The germline V gene has CDR1 GTSNPN and CDR2 SVGIG (reference sequence). The CDR3 is made up of 14 amino acids. V trimming: 0 bases; J trimming: 2 bases; junction bases outside the gene matches: 3. For the CDR3, the DNA is TGTGCCTGGAGTGTAGGAGCGGGGCAAGAGACCCAGTACTTC. Its protein product is CAWSVGAGQETQYF.

The rearrangement joins TRBV24-1 to TRBJ2-5, with 9 nucleotides matching TRBD2. Germline trimming cut 2 bases from V and 3 bases from J; bases unmatched to any gene: 6. The CDR3 totals 16 residues. CDR1 is KGHDR, CDR2 SFDVKD, per germline. The DNA of the CDR3 is TGTGCCACCAGTGATTCTAGCGGGGCTATCGAAGAGACCCAGTACTTC. Translated, it gives CATSDSSGAIEETQYF.

The sample holds one count of this clone. The chain joins TRBV29-1 to TRBJ1-3, with D unresolved. The CDR3 runs to 13 residues. V lost 7 bases to trimming and J lost 0 bases, with 10 bases between them. The germline CDR1 and CDR2 sequences are SQVTM and ANQGSEA. CDR3 sequence: CSGEGFSGNTIYF. The DNA of the CDR3 is TGCAGCGGTGAGGGCTTCTCTGGAAACACCATATATTTT. The whole variable domain, remainder taken from reference TRBV29-1 and TRBJ1-3, is SAVISQKPSRDICQRGTSLTIQCQVDSQVTMMFWYRQQPGQSLTLIATANQGSEATYESGFVIDKFPISRPNLTFSTLTVSNMSPEDSSIYLCSGEGFSGNTIYFGEGSWLTVV.

The chain couples TRBV6-4 to TRBJ1-5, with D possibly TRBD1 on 5 matching bases. V was cut by 3 bases and J by 6 bases, with 12 bases left in between. This CDR3 is built from 14 residues. Germline loops: CDR1 MRHNA, CDR2 SNTAGT. The CDR3 DNA sequence: TGTGCCAGCAGTGAGGAATGGGGCGGTCAGCCCCAGCATTTT. Protein sequence: CASSEEWGGQPQHF.

The J gene is TRBJ2-1, the V gene TRBV19; TRBD2 aligns across 11 bases. CDR1 is LNHDA, CDR2 SQIVND, per germline (reference sequence). The CDR3 has 15 residues. J was trimmed by 2 bases and V by 8 bases; bases with no gene match: 5. The CDR3 protein is CASAGGLAAYNEQFF. As DNA, the CDR3 is TGTGCCAGTGCCGGGGGACTAGCGGCCTACAATGAGCAGTTCTTC.

In its sample, this clone was seen once. The chain couples TRBV4-1 to TRBJ2-1; the D is unclear. Looked up from germline, CDR1 is MGHRA and CDR2 is YSYEKL. V was shortened by 1 base and J by 8 bases, with 6 bases between the two germline ends. The CDR3 is 12 residues long. CDR3 bases: TGCGCCAGCAGCCAAGTCAGTTATGAGCAGTTCTTC. Translated: CASSQVSYEQFF.

The chain combines TRBV7-2 with TRBJ2-1, with TRBD2 matching 10 bases. V lost 1 base, J lost 2 bases, and 2 bases stayed unmatched. Germline V lookup: CDR1 SGHTA, CDR2 FQGNSA. The CDR3 is 16 amino acids. CDR3 sequence (DNA): TGTGCCAGCAGCTTAGAAAGCGGGGGGGCCTACAATGAGCAGTTCTTC. It translates to CASSLESGGAYNEQFF.

The chain is built from TRBV5-5 and TRBJ2-7; TRBD1 matches 9 bases. Germline assignment: CDR1 SGHKS and CDR2 YYEKEE (reference sequence). CDR3 length equals 13 residues. The CDR3 coding sequence is TGTGCAACTACAGGGGGCAAGACCTACGAGCAGTACTTC. Protein sequence: CATTGGKTYEQYF.

This clone was counted a single time. The chain combines TRBV27 with TRBJ1-4, with 8 bases matching TRBD1. Germline values: CDR1 MNHEY, CDR2 SMNVEV (reference sequence). Trimming took 6 bases from V and 8 from J; bases not matched to a gene: 8. The CDR3 loop spans 14 amino acids. CDR3: CASRRQGRGEKLFF. The CDR3 coding sequence is TGTGCCAGCAGGCGACAGGGGAGAGGCGAAAAACTGTTTTTT. The full variable domain, in which reference TRBV27 and TRBJ1-4 provide the parts outside the CDR3, is EAQVTQNPRYLITVTGKKLTVTCSQNMNHEYMSWYRQDPGLGLRQIYYSMNVEVTDKGDVPEGYKVSRKEKRNFPLILESPSPNQTSLYFCASRRQGRGEKLFFGSGTQLSVL.

The J gene is TRBJ1-1, the V gene TRBV2, with no clear D. Germline CDR1 and CDR2: SNHLY and FYNNEI. The CDR3 has 13 residues. V was cut by 7 bases and J by 1 base, with 10 bases left in between. As DNA, the CDR3 is TGTGCCAGCATCGGGGTGGGGAACACTGAAGCTTTCTTT. Encoded protein: CASIGVGNTEAFF. Filled out from reference TRBV2 and TRBJ1-1, the complete variable domain reads EPEVTQTPSHQVTQMGQEVILRCVPISNHLYFYWYRQILGQKVEFLVSFYNNEISEKSEIFDDQFSVERPDGSNFTLKIRSTKLEDSAMYFCASIGVGNTEAFFGQGTRLTVV.